The subject of this entry is one T cell receptor (beta chain). TCRdb's copy holds only in-frame clones and misses some; the assay was immunoSEQ multiplex PCR. The sample carries around 83,000 clones, roughly 94% recorded once. This sample stems from a study of technical replicates of blood from a handful of donors. Germline V CDR1 and CDR2: SGHVS, FQNEAQ. The germline V and J ends were trimmed by 6 bases and 5 bases, with 25 bases remaining between them. The CDR3 has 17 residues. The origin of this receptor is a human donor in good health. The sample was T cells isolated from PBMCs. The rearrangement uses TRBV7-8 and TRBJ1-1; D may be TRBD1 (6 bases). CDR3 sequence (DNA): TGTGCCAGCAGGTTGGGTCGCATCAGGGGCGCGGAGACTGAAGCTTTCTTT. Translated, it gives CASRLGRIRGAETEAFF. Using reference TRBV7-8 and TRBJ1-1 for the parts outside the CDR3, the full variable domain is GAGVSQSPRYKVAKRGQDVALRCDPISGHVSLFWYQQALGQGPEFLTYFQNEAQLDKSGLPSDRFFAERPEGSVSTLKIQRTQQEDSAVYLCASRLGRIRGAETEAFFGQGTRLTVV.